These 8 T cell receptor beta chains share one sample of origin, sequenced in a study of CD8 T cells in ankylosing spondylitis. These receptors' antigens are unknown. MiXCR, applied by TCRdb to the 5' RACE reads, yields one record per CDR3 protein. The table lists 650,000 to 800,000 distinct CDR3 sequences, around 17% of them singletons. Whole-study results and caveats: Characteristic, it appeared, of ankylosing spondylitis blood was a TCR beta motif of roughly 8 highly homologous variants.

Sequenced sample: blood, either unsorted or a sorted T cell fraction (not recorded which). All receptors derive from a male donor with ankylosing spondylitis.

The V call is TRBV4-2, the J call TRBJ1-5, with D possibly TRBD1 on 6 matching bases. The CDR3 length is 16 residues. Trimming removed 0 bases from V and 1 base from J, with 10 bases in between. The germline gives CDR1 LGHNA, CDR2 YNFKEQ. The CDR3: CASSQETGASNQPQHF. The CDR3 DNA is TGTGCCAGCAGCCAAGAAACGGGGGCGAGCAATCAGCCCCAGCATTTT.

This clonotype was counted between two and nine times. This chain uses TRBV10-3 with TRBJ1-1, with TRBD1 matching over 9 bases. Losses at the gene ends were 6 bases for V and 0 bases for J; bases not matched to a gene: 8. Germline V lookup: CDR1 ENHRY, CDR2 SYGVKD. The CDR3 consists of 16 residues. The DNA for the CDR3 is TGTGCCATCAGAGACTATGGGACAGGGATGAACACTGAAGCTTTCTTT. This translates into CAIRDYGTGMNTEAFF.

The sample holds many counts of this clonotype. The rearrangement links TRBV5-1 to TRBJ2-1; 8 nucleotides match TRBD2. V was clipped by 4 bases and J by 4 bases; unmatched bases: 7. CDR1 and CDR2 from the germline V gene are SGHRS and YFSETQ. This CDR3 has 15 amino acids. The CDR3 reads CASSSGGYGYNEQFF. Here the CDR3 DNA reads TGCGCCAGCAGCAGCGGGGGATATGGGTACAATGAGCAGTTCTTC.

This chain uses TRBV5-1 with TRBJ2-3, with 7 bases fitting TRBD1. The CDR3 totals 15 residues. From germline, CDR1 is SGHRS and CDR2 YFSETQ. V shed 7 bases, J shed 2 bases, and the junction held 10 bases outside the gene matches. CDR3 coding DNA: TGCGCCAGCTCTAAGGGGGCTGGTGACACAGATACGCAGTATTTT. As protein: CASSKGAGDTDTQYF.

The chain recombines TRBV5-5 with TRBJ2-5; D is possibly TRBD2 (5 bases). The CDR3 is made up of 15 amino acids. V lost 4 bases to trimming and J lost 5 bases, with 18 bases between them. Looked up from germline, CDR1 is SGHKS and CDR2 is YYEKEE (reference sequence). The CDR3 sequence is CASSAGGLVVETQYF. The CDR3 region has the DNA TGTGCCAGCAGCGCGGGTGGTCTAGTAGTTGAGACCCAGTACTTC.

As DNA, the CDR3 is TGCGCCAGCAGCTTGGCCCCAAGGGCTAGCGGGGGGAATGAGCAGTTCTTC. Amino acids: CASSLAPRASGGNEQFF. The chain has TRBV5-1 and TRBJ2-1; 11 bases match TRBD2. The V gene end was trimmed by 0 bases and the J gene end by 7 bases; junction bases not matched to a gene: 9. The germline CDR1 and CDR2 sequences are SGHRS and YFSETQ. The CDR3 totals 17 residues. The variable domain in full, with the rest retrieved from reference TRBV5-1 and TRBJ2-1, is KAGVTQTPRYLIKTRGQQVTLSCSPISGHRSVSWYQQTPGQGLQFLFEYFSETQRNKGNFPGRFSGRQFSNSRSEMNVSTLELGDSALYLCASSLAPRASGGNEQFFGPGTRLTVL.

The table lists this clonotype with a few counts. The chain couples TRBV9 to TRBJ1-5; D gene unclear. The CDR3 runs 15 residues. Deletions cut 1 base from V and 2 bases from J, with 10 bases between. CDR1 is SGDLS and CDR2 is YYNGEE in the germline V gene. The chain's CDR3 is CASSVHPDGNQPQHF. CDR3 coding DNA: TGTGCCAGCAGCGTACACCCCGATGGCAATCAGCCCCAGCATTTT.

At least ten counts were recorded for this clonotype. The CDR3, as DNA: TGCGCCAGCAGCTTGGGTCTAGCGGGAGATAGCAATGAGCAGTTCTTC. It translates to CASSLGLAGDSNEQFF. The chain links TRBV5-1 to TRBJ2-1; 10 nucleotides agree with TRBD2. Germline-derived CDR1 and CDR2 are SGHRS and YFSETQ. This CDR3 has 16 amino acids. J gave up 6 bases and V 0 bases, and 6 bases lay outside the gene matches.